This TCR beta chain was recorded in a study of cytomegalovirus exposure and HLA in healthy donors. The study's findings and limits: Rarity held for most TCR sequences, but there were some public TCRs that occurred in many donors.

Primers for the PCR totalled 60 Vbeta and 13 Jbeta. Authors' processing steps: The count from a later analysis was about 80 million unique TCR beta chains, some 11 million of them shared. Method: immunoSEQ multiplex PCR; TCRdb's copy keeps in-frame clones and lacks some. That table is the source of V, J and clone size, and D and trimming were worked out from the DNA. The top ten hold roughly 1.7% of the sample, which has approximately 140,000 clones, 73% seen once. A word on this clone: Its matching antigen is unknown.

After removal of 5 bases from V and 9 bases from J, the junction contained 10 bases not matched to a gene. Germline V gene lookup returns CDR1 MNHNS and CDR2 SASEGT. The CDR3 sequence is 15 residues long. This chain uses TRBV6-1 with TRBJ2-1, with 10 bases fitting TRBD2. The sequence derives from a woman in her late teens or twenties in good health and CMV-seronegative. The sequencing input was PBMCs. The CDR3 is CASSQKREGRSEQFF. The CDR3, as DNA: TGTGCCAGCAGTCAAAAGCGGGAGGGCCGTAGTGAGCAGTTCTTC.